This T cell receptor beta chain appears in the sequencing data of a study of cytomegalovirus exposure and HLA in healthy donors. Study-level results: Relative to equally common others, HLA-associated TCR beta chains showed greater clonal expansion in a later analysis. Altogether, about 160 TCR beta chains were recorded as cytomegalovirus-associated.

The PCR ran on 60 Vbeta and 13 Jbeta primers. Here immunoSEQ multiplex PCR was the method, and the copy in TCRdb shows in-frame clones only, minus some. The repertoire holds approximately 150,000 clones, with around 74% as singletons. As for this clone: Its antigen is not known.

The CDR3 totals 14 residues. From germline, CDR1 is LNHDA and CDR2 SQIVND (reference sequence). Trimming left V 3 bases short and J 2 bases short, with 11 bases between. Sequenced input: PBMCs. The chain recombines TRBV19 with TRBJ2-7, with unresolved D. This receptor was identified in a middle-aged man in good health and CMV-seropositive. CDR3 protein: CASSMLRLPYEQYF. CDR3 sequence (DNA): TGTGCCAGTAGTATGTTGAGATTACCCTACGAGCAGTACTTC.